This T cell receptor beta chain was sequenced during a study of shared clonotypes between healthy human individuals. Study results and caveats: Naive subsets tended to show greater estimated richness than memory subsets. Specimens sampled were limited to blood, with tissue repertoires likely differing.

To note about this clone: The target antigen is unknown.

How the authors handled the data: ImmunoSEQ output held junction-only sequences without quality scores, so filtering differed. Sequenced by immunoSEQ multiplex PCR; TCRdb stores in-frame clones only, minus some. V and J calls and clone size come straight from that table; D and trimming were deduced from the DNA. This sample has about 960,000 clones, with over 60% found just once. Looked up from germline, CDR1 is ENHRY and CDR2 is SYGVKD. V was clipped by 4 bases and J by 2 bases, with 11 bases between them. The CDR3 has 14 residues. The sample comprised memory CD4+ T cells sorted from blood. The subset was: CD45RA-negative fraction. This chain joins TRBV10-3 and TRBJ1-1; TRBD1 is a possible D gene (6 bases). The sequence derives from a young man in good health. The CDR3: CAISVTQGNTEAFF. CDR3 DNA: TGTGCCATCAGTGTAACACAGGGCAACACTGAAGCTTTCTTT.